The rows below give T cell receptor beta chains drawn from one sample of a study of CD8 T cells in Susac syndrome. MiXCR, run by TCRdb on the immunoSEQ multiplex PCR reads, gives a single entry per CDR3 protein. The repertoire includes hundreds of thousands of distinct CDR3 sequences, around nine tenths of them detected once, and around 0.13% sits in the top ten. The sample was CD8+ T cells from PBMCs. The receptors were sampled from a human donor with multiple sclerosis. Each CDR3 is given with its conserved first and last residue. D genes are given only for firm matches. Clone size is stated in some rows and not others, as once, few, many or a class when expanded.

j_call | clone_size | d_call | v_call | cdr3_aa | cdr3_nt
TRBJ1-2 | once | . | TRBV6-5 | CASSYSGSYGYTF | TGTGCCAGCAGTTATTCAGGCTCCTATGGCTACACCTTC
TRBJ1-2 | . | . | TRBV4-1 | CASSQVDRSYGYTF | TGCGCCAGCAGCCAAGTGGACCGCAGCTATGGCTACACCTTC
TRBJ2-6 | . | . | TRBV6-2/TRBV6-3 | CATGQSPDPGANVLTF | TGTGCCACCGGACAGTCGCCCGATCCTGGGGCCAACGTCCTGACTTTC
TRBJ2-7 | . | . | TRBV2 | CASKDISSYEQYF | TGTGCCAGCAAGGACATAAGCTCCTACGAGCAGTACTTC
TRBJ2-2 | . | TRBD1 | TRBV5-1 | CASAGGTGELFF | TGCGCCAGCGCAGGGGGAACCGGGGAGCTGTTTTTT
TRBJ2-7 | . | . | TRBV19 | CASSIVGSAYEQYF | TGTGCCAGTAGTATTGTCGGGTCTGCCTACGAGCAGTACTTC
TRBJ2-1 | . | TRBD2 | TRBV7-9 | CASKTPGGGHSEQFF | TGTGCCAGCAAAACCCCCGGGGGGGGCCACAGTGAGCAGTTCTTC
TRBJ2-5 | . | TRBD2 | TRBV7-8 | CASSPRSGKETQYF | TGTGCCAGCAGCCCGAGGAGCGGGAAAGAGACCCAGTACTTC
TRBJ2-2 | . | . | TRBV7-9 | CASSPSAGDIPGELFF | TGTGCCAGCAGCCCCTCTGCCGGGGATATTCCCGGGGAGCTGTTTTTT
TRBJ2-2 | few | . | TRBV19 | CASSYGRNTGELFF | TGTGCCAGTAGTTATGGTCGGAACACCGGGGAGCTGTTTTTT
TRBJ2-5 | . | TRBD2 | TRBV7-9 | CASSPTAGGATKTQYF | TGTGCCAGCAGCCCGACCGCCGGGGGGGCTACGAAGACCCAGTACTTC
TRBJ2-7 | . | . | TRBV6-5 | CASSYRAGADGEQYF | TGTGCCAGCAGTTATAGGGCAGGGGCAGATGGCGAGCAGTACTTC
TRBJ2-1 | . | TRBD1 | TRBV7-9 | CASSEGQGYNEQFF | TGTGCCAGCAGTGAGGGACAGGGGTACAATGAGCAGTTCTTC
TRBJ2-3 | . | TRBD2 | TRBV15 | CATSLAGTVTDTQYF | TGTGCCACCAGCTTAGCGGGGACCGTCACAGATACGCAGTATTTT
TRBJ2-7 | . | TRBD1 | TRBV4-1 | CASSLTGTGDHEQYF | TGCGCCAGCAGCCTCACCGGGACAGGAGACCACGAGCAGTACTTC
TRBJ2-1 | . | TRBD2 | TRBV20-1 | CSARDREGVVFNEQFF | TGCAGTGCTAGAGATCGGGAGGGAGTGGTTTTCAATGAGCAGTTCTTC
TRBJ2-1 | . | . | TRBV20-1 | CSAPPRDGDEQFF | TGCAGTGCCCCCCCGAGGGATGGGGATGAGCAGTTCTTC
TRBJ1-4 | . | . | TRBV9 | CASGGGDEKLFF | TGTGCCAGCGGCGGGGGGGATGAAAAACTGTTTTTT
TRBJ2-1 | . | . | TRBV4-1 | CASSQGGEQFF | TGCGCCAGCAGCCAAGGAGGTGAGCAGTTCTTC
TRBJ2-1 | . | . | TRBV4-1 | CASSPALVLGGEGEFF | TGCGCCAGCAGCCCCGCGCTGGTACTGGGGGGAGAAGGGGAGTTCTTC
TRBJ2-7 | . | TRBD2 | TRBV6-2/TRBV6-3 | CASRHLDGLAGLGEQYF | TGTGCCAGCAGACACCTTGATGGACTAGCGGGATTAGGGGAGCAGTACTTC
TRBJ2-3 | . | TRBD2 | TRBV11-2 | CASRRLAGGLVGTDTQYF | TGTGCCAGCAGGCGGCTAGCGGGGGGACTTGTGGGGACAGATACGCAGTATTTT
TRBJ2-7 | once | . | TRBV4-3 | CASSQEQGLYEQYF | TGCGCCAGCAGCCAAGAACAGGGCCTATACGAGCAGTACTTC
TRBJ2-7 | few | . | TRBV4-1 | CASSPLQEGYEQYF | TGCGCCAGCAGCCCCCTGCAGGAGGGCTACGAGCAGTACTTC
TRBJ2-3 | once | TRBD1 | TRBV3-1 | CASSHGTGQGTFTDTQYF | TGTGCCAGCAGCCACGGGACGGGACAGGGAACCTTCACAGATACGCAGTATTTT
TRBJ2-7 | . | TRBD1 | TRBV12-3/TRBV12-4 | CATHRDRDYEQYF | TGTGCCACCCACCGGGACAGGGACTACGAGCAGTACTTC
TRBJ1-5 | . | . | TRBV20-1 | CSASDYSNQPQHF | TGCAGTGCTAGCGATTATAGCAATCAGCCCCAGCATTTT
TRBJ2-7 | . | . | TRBV20-1 | CSASGDRQTYEQYF | TGCAGTGCGTCCGGAGACCGACAGACCTACGAGCAGTACTTC
TRBJ1-1 | few | . | TRBV3-1 | CASSQEGGEAFF | TGTGCCAGCAGCCAAGAAGGGGGTGAAGCTTTCTTT
TRBJ2-7 | . | . | TRBV6-5 | CASSYEDGSYEQYF | TGTGCCAGCAGTTATGAGGACGGATCCTACGAGCAGTACTTC
TRBJ1-1 | . | . | TRBV19 | CASSMAGLNTEAFF | TGTGCCAGTAGTATGGCAGGGTTGAACACTGAAGCTTTCTTT
TRBJ1-2 | once | . | TRBV3-1 | CASSLTGTYRVDYGYTF | TGTGCCAGCAGCCTAACCGGAACATACAGGGTAGACTATGGCTACACCTTC
TRBJ2-3 | . | TRBD2 | TRBV28 | CASSVAGAPDTQYF | TGTGCCAGCAGTGTAGCGGGAGCTCCAGATACGCAGTATTTT